This entry describes one T cell receptor beta chain. This entry comes from a study of shared clonotypes between healthy human individuals. The repertoire was sequenced with immunoSEQ multiplex PCR; TCRdb's copy has only in-frame clones and lacks some. The sample has about 1 million clones; around 76% are singletons. The V end lost 3 bases, the J end lost 6 bases, and 17 bases lay between the germline ends. CDR1 is SEHNR, CDR2 FQNEAQ, per germline (reference sequence). The CDR3 runs to 15 residues. This TCR derives from a young man in good health. The sequenced material came from memory CD4+ T cells sorted from blood. Subset indicated: CD45RA-negative fraction. The chain uses TRBV7-9 and TRBJ1-1, with a tentative D call TRBD1 (6 bases). This CDR3 is CASSLEGGLASEAFF. As DNA, the CDR3 is TGTGCCAGCAGCTTGGAGGGGGGGCTGGCATCTGAAGCTTTCTTT. Full variable domain (remainder filled in from reference TRBV7-9 and TRBJ1-1): DTGVSQNPRHKITKRGQNVTFRCDPISEHNRLYWYRQTLGQGPEFLTYFQNEAQLEKSRLLSDRFSAERPKGSFSTLEIQRTEQGDSAMYLCASSLEGGLASEAFFGQGTRLTVV.